One and the same sample provided the 22 T cell receptor beta chains below, sequenced in a study of identical twins. TCRdb re-called the 5' RACE reads with MiXCR, one entry per CDR3 protein. The table records approximately 700,000 distinct CDR3 sequences, over 5% of them present only once. Material for sequencing was naive T cells sorted from blood. The receptors here all came from a man in his late teens or twenties in good health.

Regarding this clonotype: Possible read error: a much larger clone is one base away. The chain couples TRBV29-1 to TRBJ2-3, with a possible D match to TRBD2 (5 bases). Germline CDR1 and CDR2: SQVTM and ANQGSEA. V lost 3 bases, J lost 14 bases, and 18 bases lay in between. The CDR3 is 12 residues long. Here the CDR3 reads CSVDDVLVRGYF. The CDR3 bases are TGCAGCGTTGATGACGTACTAGTCAGAGGGTATTTT.

Only a few counts were recorded for this clonotype. The chain recombines TRBV9 with TRBJ2-3, with 11 bases matching TRBD2. CDR1 and CDR2 (germline): SGDLS, YYNGEE. The CDR3 consists of 17 residues. Germline trimming cut 4 bases from V and 5 bases from J; bases unmatched to any gene: 12. The CDR3, as DNA: TGTGCCAGCAGCCAAATAGATAGCGGGAGGGCCCGAGATACGCAGTATTTT. Amino acids: CASSQIDSGRARDTQYF.

This clonotype was seen a handful of times. The J gene is TRBJ2-1, the V gene TRBV9, with D uncertain. V was clipped by 4 bases and J by 10 bases, with 15 bases between them. Per the germline V gene, CDR1 is SGDLS and CDR2 is YYNGEE. The CDR3 consists of 13 residues. The CDR3 is CASSPVPSEEQFF. DNA of the CDR3: TGTGCCAGCAGCCCCGTCCCCTCCGAGGAGCAGTTCTTC.

This clonotype occurred many times. The chain has TRBV20-1 and TRBJ2-3, with a possible D match to TRBD2 (5 bases). The CDR3 has 15 amino acids. CDR1 is DFQATT and CDR2 is SNEGSKA in the germline V gene (reference sequence). The V end was cut by 3 bases, the J end by 2 bases, with 15 bases between. As DNA, the CDR3 is TGCAGTGCTAGCACCCACGGGGAGTCCACAGATACGCAGTATTTT. As protein: CSASTHGESTDTQYF.

This clonotype was counted at least ten times. The rearrangement links TRBV12-3 or TRBV12-4 to TRBJ2-6, with D tentatively TRBD1 (6 bases). The ends were cut back, 2 bases at V and 6 bases at J, with 17 bases in the middle. There are 17 residues in the CDR3. CDR3 nucleotide sequence: TGTGCCAGCAGTTTATTTTTAGGGGGTCTCGAGGCCAACGTCCTGACTTTC. This encodes CASSLFLGGLEANVLTF.

This clonotype was seen at least ten times. The CDR3 region is CATEAVTGENSPLHF. CDR3 coding DNA: TGTGCCACCGAAGCAGTGACAGGGGAAAATTCACCCCTCCACTTT. The rearrangement links TRBV21-1 to TRBJ1-6; TRBD1 reflects the table's D call only, with no check against the DNA. TRBV21-1 counts as a pseudogene. The CDR3 spans 15 residues.

This clonotype was picked up many times. This rearrangement joins TRBV29-1 to TRBJ1-3, with TRBD1 matching 10 bases. The CDR3 length is 17 residues. CDR1 is SQVTM and CDR2 is ANQGSEA in the germline V gene. With 0 bases clipped from V and 0 bases from J, the junction kept 5 bases outside the gene matches. CDR3 sequence reads: CSVEDDRGQSSGNTIYF. The CDR3 bases are TGCAGCGTTGAAGATGACAGGGGGCAAAGCTCTGGAAACACCATATATTTT.

The V gene is TRBV20-1, the J gene TRBJ2-1; D unclear. V was pared by 5 bases and J by 9 bases, with 14 bases between. Germline-derived CDR1 and CDR2 are DFQATT and SNEGSKA (reference sequence). This CDR3 comprises 12 residues. The DNA of the CDR3 is TGCAGTGCTTCTCCGAAAGTTATTGAGCAGTTCTTC. Protein: CSASPKVIEQFF.

This clonotype was seen ten or more times. This chain joins TRBV6-5 and TRBJ2-1, with 7 nucleotides matching TRBD2. The V and J ends lost 0 bases and 4 bases, in that order; junction bases with no gene match: 3. The CDR3 consists of 15 residues. Germline loops: CDR1 MNHEY, CDR2 SVGAGI. The DNA for the CDR3 is TGTGCCAGCAGTTACTCGGCTAGCGGATACAATGAGCAGTTCTTC. It codes for CASSYSASGYNEQFF.

There are a few counts of this clonotype. This chain joins TRBV9 and TRBJ1-2; 7 bases are shared with TRBD1. The CDR3 runs to 14 residues. With V trimmed by 0 bases and J by 7 bases, 6 bases remained unmatched. Germline CDR1 reads SGDLS; CDR2 reads YYNGEE. CDR3 sequence: CASSVAEGAGGYTF. CDR3 sequence (DNA): TGTGCCAGCAGCGTAGCTGAGGGGGCGGGTGGCTACACCTTC.

V usage is TRBV20-1 and J usage is TRBJ2-2; a possible D gene is TRBD2 (5 bases). Germline CDR1 reads DFQATT; CDR2 reads SNEGSKA (reference sequence). The length of the CDR3 is 14 residues. Deletions cut 0 bases from V and 4 bases from J, with 9 bases between. The CDR3 reads CSARDGLRTGELFF. As DNA, the CDR3 is TGCAGTGCTAGAGATGGACTTCGCACCGGGGAGCTGTTTTTT.

V usage is TRBV27 and J usage is TRBJ2-7, with 7 bases identical to TRBD2. CDR3 size: 14 residues. Germline loops: CDR1 MNHEY, CDR2 SMNVEV (reference sequence). V shed 8 bases and J 6 bases; nucleotides not matched to a gene: 13. CDR3 loop: CASEPYRGRGEQYF. The CDR3 DNA sequence: TGTGCCAGCGAACCCTATCGGGGGAGGGGCGAGCAGTACTTC.

Ten or more counts support this clonotype. CDR3 residues: CASSRQGDSNQPQHF. DNA of the CDR3: TGTGCCAGCAGTAGACAGGGTGATAGCAATCAGCCCCAGCATTTT. The J gene is TRBJ1-5, the V gene TRBV9; 7 bases match TRBD1. After removal of 5 bases from V and 0 bases from J, the junction contained 5 bases not matched to a gene. The length of the CDR3 is 15 residues. Germline loops: CDR1 SGDLS, CDR2 YYNGEE.

This clonotype was recorded many times. The chain has TRBV5-1 and TRBJ2-2; D unclear. This CDR3 is 15 amino acids long. Trimming took off 0 bases at V and 4 bases at J, with 10 bases between the two ends. CDR1 is SGHRS and CDR2 is YFSETQ in the germline V gene. The CDR3 coding sequence is TGCGCCAGCAGCTTGGCCCAACCGTCCACCGGGGAGCTGTTTTTT. Translating it yields CASSLAQPSTGELFF.

The genes are TRBV7-4 and TRBJ1-5; no clear D gene. This CDR3 region has 16 residues. The V end lost 4 bases, the J end lost 0 bases, and 13 bases lay between the germline ends. Germline values: CDR1 SGHVT, CDR2 SQSDAQ. The CDR3 is CASSSKGISSNQPQHF. The CDR3 DNA follows: TGTGCCAGCAGCTCTAAGGGTATTAGTAGCAATCAGCCCCAGCATTTT.

This clonotype appeared many times. Germline and junction disagree at one end, which may indicate a read error. The rearrangement links TRBV6-5 to TRBJ2-7, with a possible D match to TRBD2 (6 bases). The CDR3 length is 13 residues. Germline CDR1 is MNHEY and CDR2 is SVGAGI. DNA of the CDR3: TGTGCCAGCAGTTACAAGGAGGGGACCCCGAGGGTCTTC. Its protein product is CASSYKEGTPRVF.

This clonotype was seen at least ten times. This rearrangement joins TRBV25-1 to TRBJ2-7, with D perhaps TRBD1 (6 bases). Germline V CDR1 and CDR2: MGHDK, SYGVNS. Deletions cut 1 base from V and 2 bases from J, with 12 bases between. This CDR3 has 15 amino acids. The chain's CDR3 is CASSESGTPAYEQYF. In DNA form, the CDR3 reads TGTGCCAGCAGTGAATCCGGGACACCTGCCTACGAGCAGTACTTC.

This clonotype was detected many times. The CDR3 loop reads CASSLAGQQFF. CDR3 sequence (DNA): TGTGCCAGCAGTTTAGCGGGACAGCAGTTCTTC. The rearrangement uses TRBV6-2 or TRBV6-3 and TRBJ2-1; TRBD2 matches 8 bases. The trim removed 4 bases at V and 11 bases at J, leaving 1 base unmatched. Germline V gene lookup returns CDR1 MNHEY and CDR2 SVGEGT. The CDR3 contains 11 residues.

The rearrangement uses TRBV11-2 and TRBJ2-2, with a weak D call TRBD1 (6 bases). With 10 bases removed from V and 7 bases from J, the gap between germline ends came to 7 bases. CDR1 and CDR2 from the germline V gene are SGHAT and FQNNGV. This CDR3 spans 10 amino acids. CDR3 residues: CATRGGELFF. CDR3 sequence (DNA): TGTGCCACCAGGGGCGGGGAGCTGTTTTTT.

This clonotype was counted many times. The genes are TRBV29-1 and TRBJ2-7; no clear D. CDR1 and CDR2 (germline): SQVTM, ANQGSEA. V shed 2 bases and J shed 6 bases, with 8 bases lying between them. There are 11 residues in the CDR3. The CDR3 region is CSVEQASEQYF. CDR3 in DNA: TGCAGCGTTGAACAAGCGAGCGAGCAGTACTTC.

CDR3 in DNA: TGTGCCAGCAGCTTAGCTGGGACAGGGGACACTGAAGCTTTCTTT. Its translation: CASSLAGTGDTEAFF. This chain uses TRBV7-6 with TRBJ1-1, with 10 nucleotides matching TRBD1. CDR3 length: 15 residues. The germline V gene encodes CDR1 SGHVS and CDR2 FNYEAQ. V was clipped by 0 bases and J by 3 bases; unmatched bases: 1.

This chain links TRBV2 with TRBJ1-1, with 9 bases lining up with TRBD1. With 11 bases clipped from V and 5 bases from J, the junction kept 9 bases outside the gene matches. Germline V lookup: CDR1 SNHLY, CDR2 FYNNEI. The CDR3 sequence is 13 residues long. CDR3 loop: CAATGTGSTEAFF. The CDR3 DNA reads as TGTGCCGCTACCGGGACAGGGAGTACTGAAGCTTTCTTT.